Listed below are T cell receptor beta chains from one sample, sequenced in a study of cytomegalovirus exposure and HLA in healthy donors. Assay used: immunoSEQ multiplex PCR; TCRdb lists only in-frame clones, some missing. The sample lists 100,000 to 150,000 clones; around 74% were seen once. What was sequenced was PBMCs. The receptor source for this set is a man in his forties or fifties in good health and CMV-seropositive. CDR3s include the opening cysteine and the closing phenylalanine or tryptophan. Expanded clones get a size class; other rows say once, few or many, or leave the size out.

>TRBV27|NA|TRBJ1-5
CASSLQGAVNQPQHF
>TRBV5-5|NA|TRBJ1-2
CASSSPGQDLYGYTF
>TRBV5-4|once|TRBJ2-1
CASSLDSSYNEQFF
>TRBV28|NA|TRBJ1-4
CASSDRTAPDEKLFF
>TRBV4-2|NA|TRBJ1-5
CASSQGPADNQPQHF
>TRBV6-1|few|TRBJ1-1
CASSGDRGYTEAFF
>TRBV7-6|once|TRBJ1-1
CASSATTGDTEAFF
>TRBV9|NA|TRBJ2-6
CASSYVSGANVLTF
>TRBV7-6|once|TRBJ2-2
CASSSRGSANTGELFF
>TRBV28|NA|TRBJ1-3
CASSSRTGGEVYDRNTIYF
>TRBV6-6|once|TRBJ1-2
CASQGQSFYGYTF
>TRBV10-3|NA|TRBJ1-3
CASSGRANSGNTIYF
>TRBV5-1|NA|TRBJ2-2
CASSLDRGASGGELFF
>TRBV7-2|NA|TRBJ2-5
CASSLPNFGTGRETQYF
>TRBV6-5|NA|TRBJ2-7
CASSRQGGISYEQYF
>TRBV6-5|NA|TRBJ2-7
CASRKDSTTLHF
>TRBV13|NA|TRBJ1-2
CASSLAQGGGYTF
>TRBV9|NA|TRBJ2-2
CASSVVFGGNAGELFF
>TRBV28|NA|TRBJ2-1
CASIGESYNEQFF
>TRBV30|NA|TRBJ1-6
CAWSRDREIYNSPLHF
>TRBV7-9|NA|TRBJ2-3
CASSRLAGGGGTDTQYF
>TRBV4-1|NA|TRBJ1-1
CASSQDQIHSASNSQAFF
>TRBV6-1|NA|TRBJ2-7
CASSEIGFGTGAYEQYF
>TRBV6-5|NA|TRBJ2-7
CASSSDGGSYEQYF
>TRBV11-3|NA|TRBJ1-1
CASSLGQGRAFF
>TRBV7-9|NA|TRBJ1-4
CASSLGGAEKLFF
>TRBV15|NA|TRBJ2-3
CATSREALASTDTQYF
>TRBV19|NA|TRBJ1-2
CASSSRGRLYGYTF
>TRBV15|NA|TRBJ1-5
CATNGGELNQPQHF
>TRBV2|NA|TRBJ2-7
CASRVDSLSYEQYF
>TRBV2|NA|TRBJ1-2
CASRVSRERGYTF
>TRBV30|few|TRBJ1-5
CAWSTWTGNQPQHF
>TRBV14|few|TRBJ2-3
CASSQGGGIPTDTQYF
>TRBV6-6|NA|TRBJ1-1
CASRPPDKNRGAFF
>TRBV5-4|NA|TRBJ1-1
CASRLGREATEAFF
>TRBV6-5|NA|TRBJ1-2
CASRPLQGALGYTF
>TRBV28|NA|TRBJ1-1
CASSQHRRNTEAFF
>TRBV30|once|TRBJ2-3
CAWSGQGADTQYF
>TRBV28|once|TRBJ2-7
CASRPHNSYEQYF
>TRBV19|NA|TRBJ1-2
CASTLQFGQGNYGYTF
>TRBV7-2|once|TRBJ2-7
CASSLQGTGGVEQYF
>TRBV6-5|NA|TRBJ2-5
CASSSVLAGGETQYF
>TRBV7-8|NA|TRBJ2-2
CASSLDGSLSGTGELFF
>TRBV28|NA|TRBJ1-2
CASSSPGTDYGYTF
>TRBV11-2|NA|TRBJ1-4
CASSLGDRGPPDEKLFF
>TRBV19|NA|TRBJ2-7
CASSPGLAGGIEQYF
>TRBV18|NA|TRBJ1-1
CASSQLVPGQGVATEAFF
>TRBV28|NA|TRBJ1-1
CASSFGFNTEAFF
>TRBV27|NA|TRBJ1-5
CASSPYQGGNQPQHF
>TRBV10-2|few|TRBJ2-7
CASSESPGQGPYEQYF
>TRBV10-3|NA|TRBJ2-7
CAISEYSGDSRAHF
>TRBV10-3|few|TRBJ1-4
CATGTGREKLFF
>TRBV14|NA|TRBJ2-1
CASSLGSNEQFF
>TRBV4-1|NA|TRBJ2-2
CASSRRTGANTGELFF